This TCR beta chain stems from a study of T cell repertoires in cytomegalovirus infection. Study details: Carrying CMV and the relevant HLA type showed in public TCR beta signatures.

This clonotype was picked up many times. Its antigen is as yet unknown. Germline CDR1 SGHTA, CDR2 FQGNSA. V was shortened by 5 bases and J by 3 bases, with 10 bases between the two germline ends. This CDR3 is built from 13 residues. Regarding the study as a whole: Dominating the ex vivo response were HLA-C-restricted CMV-specific TCR beta clonotypes.

TCRdb reprocessed the reads via MiXCR and lists one record per CDR3 protein. The repertoire includes about 460,000 distinct CDR3 sequences, about 11% of them detected once, and around 9.6% sits in the top ten. This TCR came from a human donor in good health (CMV status not recorded). Some clones in this sample may be carry-over from other donors' samples. The chain is built from TRBV7-2 and TRBJ1-1; D not certain. Material: PBMCs. DNA of the CDR3: TGTGCCAGCAGCCGCAGCAGATACACTGAAGCTTTCTTT. The encoded protein is CASSRSRYTEAFF.